The 25 T cell receptor beta chains below all came from one sample that was sequenced in a study of blood T cell repertoires in COVID-19. Sequencing used immunoSEQ multiplex PCR; TCRdb keeps in-frame clones, though not all of them. The sample holds about 310,000 clones, roughly 86% seen once. What was sequenced was PBMCs or T cells enriched from blood (not recorded which). The origin of the receptors is a woman in her thirties who had recovered from COVID-19.

This CDR3 reads CASRVWWAQNTGELFF. The CDR3 coding sequence is TGTGCCAGTCGAGTCTGGTGGGCACAGAACACCGGGGAGCTGTTTTTT. The chain links TRBV19 to TRBJ2-2, with D unresolved. The V and J ends lost 8 bases and 1 base respectively, with 17 bases between them. CDR1 is LNHDA, CDR2 SQIVND, per germline (reference sequence). The CDR3 runs to 16 residues. Complete variable domain (other parts from reference TRBV19 and TRBJ2-2): DGGITQSPKYLFRKEGQNVTLSCEQNLNHDAMYWYRQDPGQGLRLIYYSQIVNDFQKGDIAEGYSVSREKKESFPLTVTSAQKNPTAFYLCASRVWWAQNTGELFFGEGSRLTVL.

V is TRBV29-1 and J is TRBJ1-3; no definite D call. Germline loops: CDR1 SQVTM, CDR2 ANQGSEA. The V and J ends lost 6 bases and 0 bases respectively, with 6 bases between them. The CDR3 contains 12 residues. This CDR3 is CSVYLSGNTIYF. The CDR3 DNA reads as TGCAGCGTATATCTCTCTGGAAACACCATATATTTT.

The gene calls are TRBV10-3 and TRBJ1-4, with no clear D. The V gene lost 11 bases and the J gene lost 6 bases, with 16 bases spanning the gap. CDR1 is ENHRY and CDR2 is SYGVKD in the germline V gene. The CDR3 loop spans 13 amino acids. Here the CDR3 DNA reads TGTGCCGCACAGACCGGCCCCGATGAAAAACTGTTTTTT. Residues: CAAQTGPDEKLFF.

This clone has a single count. The chain couples TRBV5-1 to TRBJ1-1; D is uncertain. Between the trimmed V and J ends, which lost 7 bases and 1 base, there was a span of 17 bases. This CDR3 is built from 15 residues. Germline loops: CDR1 SGHRS, CDR2 YFSETQ. CDR3 protein: CASRPTDASNTEAFF. The CDR3 bases are TGCGCCAGCCGTCCAACAGACGCTTCGAACACTGAAGCTTTCTTT.

The chain has TRBV18 and TRBJ1-1, with TRBD1 as a possible D gene (5 bases). Germline V gives CDR1 KGHSH, CDR2 LQKENI. Trimming took off 3 bases at V and 5 bases at J, with 16 bases between the two ends. The length of the CDR3 is 15 residues. CDR3 nucleotides: TGTGCCAGCTCACCTCTTTCCTTAGGGGATACTGAAGCTTTCTTT. Its protein product is CASSPLSLGDTEAFF.

As to this clone: The same CDR3 is also encoded by other DNA sequences in this sample. The chain couples TRBV9 to TRBJ2-3; 7 positions match TRBD2. Germline assignment: CDR1 SGDLS and CDR2 YYNGEE. V dropped 0 bases and J dropped 2; count of bases not matched to a gene: 3. The CDR3 has 15 residues. The CDR3 loop is CASSVASGFTDTQYF. For the CDR3, the DNA is TGTGCCAGCAGCGTAGCTAGCGGATTCACAGATACGCAGTATTTT.

J is TRBJ1-3 and V is TRBV7-6; D gene unclear. This CDR3 spans 15 amino acids. Germline loops: CDR1 SGHVS, CDR2 FNYEAQ. Trimming pared 2 bases from V and 0 bases from J, leaving 8 bases between. CDR3 in amino acids: CASSLHPGSGNTIYF. In DNA, the CDR3 is TGTGCCAGCAGCTTACATCCAGGCTCTGGAAACACCATATATTTT.

The chain combines TRBV7-2 with TRBJ2-5; possibly TRBD1 for D (6 bases). Germline V gives CDR1 SGHTA, CDR2 FQGNSA. V shed 1 base and J shed 4 bases, with 10 bases lying between them. This CDR3 has 14 residues. CDR3: CASSLDTGLETQYF. In DNA, the CDR3 is TGTGCCAGCAGCTTAGACACAGGGCTAGAGACCCAGTACTTC. Full variable domain (remainder filled in from reference TRBV7-2 and TRBJ2-5): GAGVSQSPSNKVTEKGKDVELRCDPISGHTALYWYRQSLGQGLEFLIYFQGNSAPDKSGLPSDRFSAERTGGSVSTLTIQRTQQEDSAVYLCASSLDTGLETQYFGPGTRLLVL.

This rearrangement joins TRBV10-1 to TRBJ1-1; 7 bases line up with TRBD1. The length of the CDR3 is 13 residues. The junction had 6 bases not matched to a gene; V was cut back by 6 bases and J by 5 bases. Germline V gene lookup returns CDR1 WNHNN and CDR2 SYGVQD (reference sequence). CDR3 sequence (DNA): TGCGCCAGCAGGCAGGGGGTAATGACTGAAGCTTTCTTT. This translates into CASRQGVMTEAFF.

The V and J genes are TRBV3-1 (or the pseudogene TRBV3-2) and TRBJ1-1; D unresolved. This CDR3 is built from 13 residues. V lost 1 base to trimming and J lost 5 bases, with 8 bases between them. Germline CDR1 LGHDT, CDR2 YNNKEL (reference sequence). CDR3 coding DNA: TGTGCCAGCAGCCAAGTTTCCAGGACTGAAGCTTTCTTT. Translating gives CASSQVSRTEAFF.

The chain is built from TRBV2 and TRBJ2-7; 10 bases align to TRBD2. Trimming cost V 8 bases and J 3 bases; bases outside gene matches: 4. This CDR3 has 13 residues. Looked up from germline, CDR1 is SNHLY and CDR2 is FYNNEI. The DNA of the CDR3 is TGTGCCAGCTTGCTAGCGGGAGTCTACGAGCAGTACTTC. Encoded protein: CASLLAGVYEQYF.

The gene calls are TRBV5-8 and TRBJ2-7; 12 nucleotides match TRBD2. The CDR3 is made up of 14 amino acids. The germline V gene has CDR1 SGHTS and CDR2 YDEGEE. V gave up 4 bases and J gave up 6 bases; unmatched junction bases: 5. The CDR3 loop reads CASSLAGGRVEQYF. The CDR3 region has the DNA TGTGCCAGCAGCCTAGCGGGAGGGCGAGTCGAGCAGTACTTC.

This chain connects TRBV2 to TRBJ1-1, with D perhaps matching TRBD1 (5 bases). Trimming took off 7 bases at V and 1 base at J, with 16 bases between the two ends. The CDR3 has 15 amino acids. Germline CDR1 and CDR2: SNHLY and FYNNEI. The CDR3 loop reads CASKVRQLQNTEAFF. CDR3 bases: TGTGCCAGCAAAGTTCGACAGTTACAGAACACTGAAGCTTTCTTT.

The chain links TRBV5-8 to TRBJ2-7, with TRBD1 matching 7 bases. The junction had 10 bases not matched to a gene; V was cut back by 4 bases and J by 3 bases. The CDR3 sequence is 15 residues long. Germline V gives CDR1 SGHTS, CDR2 YDEGEE. The CDR3 region is CASSEHRGVVYEQYF. CDR3 nucleotides: TGTGCCAGCAGCGAACACAGGGGAGTGGTCTACGAGCAGTACTTC.

The chain carries TRBV4-1 and TRBJ1-1; D uncertain. There are 12 residues in the CDR3. Trimming left V 5 bases short and J 11 bases short, with 15 bases between. Looked up from germline, CDR1 is MGHRA and CDR2 is YSYEKL. This CDR3 is CASSFYSEPAFF. The CDR3 nucleotides are TGCGCCAGCAGCTTTTACTCCGAACCGGCTTTCTTT.

The rearrangement uses TRBV3-1 (or the pseudogene TRBV3-2) and TRBJ1-1, with 9 bases aligning to TRBD1. This CDR3 contains 16 residues. Germline lookup yields CDR1 LGHDT and CDR2 YNNKEL (reference sequence). V was pared by 0 bases and J by 4 bases, with 6 bases of the junction left unmatched. CDR3 bases: TGTGCCAGCAGCCAAGAGCCCGGACAGGGGAGCACTGAAGCTTTCTTT. It is translated as CASSQEPGQGSTEAFF.

This chain connects TRBV5-1 to TRBJ2-1; TRBD2 agrees at 12 bases. Trimming at V came to 3 bases and at J to 5 bases, leaving 3 bases not matched to a gene. CDR3 length: 15 amino acids. Germline V gives CDR1 SGHRS, CDR2 YFSETQ. The CDR3 here is CASSWGLAGNNEQFF. In DNA, the CDR3 is TGCGCCAGCAGCTGGGGACTAGCGGGCAACAATGAGCAGTTCTTC.

The rearrangement joins TRBV5-1 to TRBJ2-1; a possible D gene is TRBD1 (6 bases). Germline CDR1 reads SGHRS; CDR2 reads YFSETQ. This CDR3 contains 15 residues. V was trimmed by 2 bases and J by 8 bases, leaving 17 bases between them. CDR3 sequence (DNA): TGCGCCAGCAGCTTAGCCGGGACACCCGAAGATGAGCAGTTCTTC. This codes for CASSLAGTPEDEQFF.

V gene TRBV5-1 combines with J gene TRBJ2-1; the D gene is possibly TRBD2 (5 bases). The V gene lost 6 bases and the J gene lost 0 bases, with 13 bases spanning the gap. The CDR3 length is 15 residues. The germline V gene has CDR1 SGHRS and CDR2 YFSETQ. CDR3 sequence (DNA): TGCGCCAGCATCCGCGAAACTAGCTCCTACAATGAGCAGTTCTTC. It encodes CASIRETSSYNEQFF.

The chain couples TRBV28 to TRBJ2-1, with TRBD2 matching over 9 bases. V dropped 5 bases and J dropped 5; count of bases not matched to a gene: 13. From germline, CDR1 is MDHEN and CDR2 SYDVKM. This CDR3 contains 17 residues. DNA for the CDR3: TGTGCCAGCAGTCGACTAGCGGAATCGCTATTCCACAATGAGCAGTTCTTC. Amino acids: CASSRLAESLFHNEQFF.

This rearrangement joins TRBV7-2 to TRBJ2-2, with 14 bases matching TRBD2. Trimming took 4 bases from V and 6 from J; bases not matched to a gene: 7. The germline CDR1 and CDR2 sequences are SGHTA and FQGNSA. CDR3 length: 17 amino acids. The CDR3 sequence: CASSSQPGLAGAGELFF. CDR3 DNA sequence: TGTGCCAGCAGCTCACAACCGGGACTAGCGGGAGCCGGGGAGCTGTTTTTT.

The CDR3 protein is CSSRQDTSYNEQFF. The CDR3 bases are TGCAGCTCCCGCCAGGACACGTCCTACAATGAGCAGTTCTTC. This rearrangement joins TRBV29-1 to TRBJ2-1; D is perhaps TRBD1 (5 bases). Looked up from germline, CDR1 is SQVTM and CDR2 is ANQGSEA. This CDR3 is 14 amino acids long. V was pared by 8 bases and J by 1 base, with 15 bases between.

This sequence joins TRBV9 and TRBJ2-1, with 14 bases lining up with TRBD2. The germline CDR1 and CDR2 sequences are SGDLS and YYNGEE. The CDR3 length is 17 residues. Losses at the gene ends were 3 bases for V and 5 bases for J; bases not matched to a gene: 7. The CDR3 here is CASSARGLAGENNEQFF. The CDR3, as DNA: TGTGCCAGCAGCGCCCGGGGACTAGCGGGAGAAAACAATGAGCAGTTCTTC.

This chain joins TRBV19 and TRBJ2-5, with TRBD2 identical over 13 bases. With 6 bases clipped from V and 5 bases from J, the junction kept 6 bases outside the gene matches. The germline gives CDR1 LNHDA, CDR2 SQIVND (reference sequence). The CDR3 is 15 residues long. The CDR3 bases are TGTGCCAGTAGCCGGACTAGCGGGAGTGTGGAGACCCAGTACTTC. This encodes CASSRTSGSVETQYF.

This clone showed up just once. The V call is TRBV18, the J call TRBJ2-7; D remains unclear. V was pared by 4 bases and J by 5 bases, with 9 bases between. The CDR3 has 12 amino acids. The germline V gene encodes CDR1 KGHSH and CDR2 LQKENI. The CDR3 DNA follows: TGTGCCAGCTCACGGCCTAGTAACGAGCAGTACTTC. Translated, it gives CASSRPSNEQYF.